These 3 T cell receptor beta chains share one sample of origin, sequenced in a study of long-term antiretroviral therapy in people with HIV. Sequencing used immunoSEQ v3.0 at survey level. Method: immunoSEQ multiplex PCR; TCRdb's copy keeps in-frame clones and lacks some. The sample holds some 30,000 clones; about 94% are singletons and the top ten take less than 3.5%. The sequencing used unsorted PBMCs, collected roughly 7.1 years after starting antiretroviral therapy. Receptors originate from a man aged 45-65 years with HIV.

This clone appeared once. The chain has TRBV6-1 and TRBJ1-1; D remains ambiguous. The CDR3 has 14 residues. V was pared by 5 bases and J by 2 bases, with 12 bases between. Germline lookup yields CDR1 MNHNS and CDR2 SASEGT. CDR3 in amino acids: CASSFRSGNTEAFF. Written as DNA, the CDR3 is TGTGCCAGCAGTTTCAGGTCCGGCAACACTGAAGCTTTCTTT.

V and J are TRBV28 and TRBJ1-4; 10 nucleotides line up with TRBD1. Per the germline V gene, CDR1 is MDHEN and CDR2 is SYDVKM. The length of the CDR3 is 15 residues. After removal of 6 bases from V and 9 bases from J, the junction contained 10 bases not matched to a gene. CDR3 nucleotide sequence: TGTGCCAGCAGCCTCCACCCGGGACAGGGGCAAAAACTGTTTTTT. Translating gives CASSLHPGQGQKLFF.

CDR3 loop: CASSPGQGPGNTIYF. The CDR3 DNA reads as TGTGCCAGCAGCCCGGGACAGGGGCCTGGAAACACCATATATTTT. The chain has TRBV11-3 and TRBJ1-3; the match to TRBD1 covers 10 bases. The CDR3 loop spans 15 amino acids. In germline, CDR1 is SGHNT, CDR2 YENEEA. J lost 2 bases, V lost 5 bases, and 3 bases had no gene match.